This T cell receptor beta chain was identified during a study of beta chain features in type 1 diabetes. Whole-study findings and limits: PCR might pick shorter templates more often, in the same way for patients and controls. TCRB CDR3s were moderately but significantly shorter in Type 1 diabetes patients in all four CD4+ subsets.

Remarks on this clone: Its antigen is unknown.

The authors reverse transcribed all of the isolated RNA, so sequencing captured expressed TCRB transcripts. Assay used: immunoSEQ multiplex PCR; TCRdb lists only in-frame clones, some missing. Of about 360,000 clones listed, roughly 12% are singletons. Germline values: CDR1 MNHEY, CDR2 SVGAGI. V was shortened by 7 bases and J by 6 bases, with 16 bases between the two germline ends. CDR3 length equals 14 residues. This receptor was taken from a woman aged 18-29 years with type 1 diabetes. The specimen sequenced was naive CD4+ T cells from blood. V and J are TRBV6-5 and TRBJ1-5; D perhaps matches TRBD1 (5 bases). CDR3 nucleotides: TGTGCCAGCAAGGATCAGGGTATCGGTCAGCCCCAGCATTTT. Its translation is CASKDQGIGQPQHF.